This T cell receptor beta chain was sequenced for a study of Ad26.COV2.S vaccination and SARS-CoV-2 variants. Overall study context: Donor was one of the participants in the Ad26.COV2.S arm of the COV1001 trial. Into the muscle, Ad26.COV2.S was dosed once or twice, 56 days apart.

V dropped 9 bases and J dropped 0 bases, with 10 bases sitting between them. From germline, CDR1 is SGHRS and CDR2 YFSETQ. This CDR3 has 14 residues. Libraries were prepared by immunoSEQ multiplex PCR; TCRdb keeps only in-frame clonotypes and omits some of them. The data show hundreds of thousands of clones, 75% to 95% seen once. On this clone: What it binds is not known.

Treatment here: some 19 received Ad26.COV2.S at low or high dose, single or two shots; roughly five received placebo; per-sample allocation not given. On day 63 after the first injection, vaccine and placebo recipients gave samples. Points from the study as a whole: Those who received vaccine or placebo ended up with similar non-spike TCR breadth. Spike-specific TCR breadth was greater after Ad26.COV2.S than placebo.

The source of this sequence is a person between 18 and 65 years old who received the Ad26.COV2.S COVID-19 vaccine or a placebo. Sequences were derived from peripheral blood, sampled in a trial of Ad26.COV2.S vaccine versus placebo. The chain is built from TRBV5-1 and TRBJ2-6; D is undetermined. The CDR3 nucleotides read TGCGCCACCGGCTACAACTCTGGGGCCAACGTCCTGACTTTC. Residues: CATGYNSGANVLTF.